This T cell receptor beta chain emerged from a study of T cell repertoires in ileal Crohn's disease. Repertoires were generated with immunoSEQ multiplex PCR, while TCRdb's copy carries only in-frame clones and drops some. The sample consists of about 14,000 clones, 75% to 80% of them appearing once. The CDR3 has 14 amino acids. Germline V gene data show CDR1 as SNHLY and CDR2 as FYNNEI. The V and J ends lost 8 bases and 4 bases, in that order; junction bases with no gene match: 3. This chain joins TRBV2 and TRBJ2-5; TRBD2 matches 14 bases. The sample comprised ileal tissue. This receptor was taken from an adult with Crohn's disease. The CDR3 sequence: CASAGTSGGETQYF. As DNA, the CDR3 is TGTGCCAGCGCTGGGACTAGCGGGGGAGAGACCCAGTACTTC.